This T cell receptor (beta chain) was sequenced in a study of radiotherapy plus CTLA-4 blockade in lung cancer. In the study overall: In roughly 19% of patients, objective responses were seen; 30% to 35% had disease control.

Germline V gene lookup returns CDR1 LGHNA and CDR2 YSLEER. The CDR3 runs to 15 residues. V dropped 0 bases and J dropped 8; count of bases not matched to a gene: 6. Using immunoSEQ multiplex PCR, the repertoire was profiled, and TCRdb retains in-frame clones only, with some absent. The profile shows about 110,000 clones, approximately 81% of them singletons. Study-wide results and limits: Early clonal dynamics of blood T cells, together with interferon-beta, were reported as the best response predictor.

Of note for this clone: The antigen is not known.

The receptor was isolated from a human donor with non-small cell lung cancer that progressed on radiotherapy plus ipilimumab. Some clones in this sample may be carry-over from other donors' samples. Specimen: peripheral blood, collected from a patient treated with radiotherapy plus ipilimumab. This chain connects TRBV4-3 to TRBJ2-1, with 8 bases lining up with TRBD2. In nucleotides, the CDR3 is TGCGCCAGCAGCCAAGATAGCGGGGTAGTCTATGAGCAGTTCTTC. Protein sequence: CASSQDSGVVYEQFF.